This T cell receptor (beta chain) was captured in a study of T cells expressing NK-cell markers. Reprocessing the 5' RACE reads, TCRdb reports a single entry for every CDR3 protein and omits DNA. The specimen's table records approximately 300 distinct CDR3 sequences. This clonotype is classed as medium-sized (0.01 to 0.1%) by frequency. This CDR3 is 15 amino acids long. Germline V gene data show CDR1 as SGHKS and CDR2 as YYEKEE (reference sequence). The clonotype comes from a woman between 18 and 75 years old in good health. Sample: blood T cells: a sorted CD56 or NKG2C T cell subset, CD4+ or CD8+ T cells, or bulk PBMC T cells (not recorded which). This chain connects TRBV5-5 to TRBJ1-1. This CDR3 reads CASSFFYRQNTEAFF.